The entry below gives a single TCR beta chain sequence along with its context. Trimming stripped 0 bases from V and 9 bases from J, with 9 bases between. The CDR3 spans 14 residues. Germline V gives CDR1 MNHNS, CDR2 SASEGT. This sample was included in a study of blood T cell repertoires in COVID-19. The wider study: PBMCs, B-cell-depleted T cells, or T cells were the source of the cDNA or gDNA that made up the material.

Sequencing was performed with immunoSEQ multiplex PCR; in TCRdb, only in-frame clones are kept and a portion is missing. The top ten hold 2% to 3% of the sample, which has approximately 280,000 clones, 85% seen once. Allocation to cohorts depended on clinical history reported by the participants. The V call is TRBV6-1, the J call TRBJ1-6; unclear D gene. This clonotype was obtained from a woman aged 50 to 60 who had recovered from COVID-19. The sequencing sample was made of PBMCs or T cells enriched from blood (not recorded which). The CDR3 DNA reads TGTGCCAGCAGTGAAGCTCGGGGTGGTTCACCCCTCCACTTT. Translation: CASSEARGGSPLHF.